This entry lists 16 T cell receptor beta chains sequenced from one sample in a study of sequential checkpoint blockade in melanoma. Sample treatment: randomized to nivolumab then ipilimumab (arm A) or the reverse (arm B). The assay was immunoSEQ multiplex PCR, and TCRdb's table has in-frame clones only and misses some. The repertoire holds about 21,000 clones, roughly 80% seen once, with over 9% in the top ten. The material was CD8+ T cells sorted from blood (inferred from file names), obtained from a patient given nivolumab and ipilimumab in sequence. The source is a human donor with melanoma.

This rearrangement joins TRBV5-6 to TRBJ2-7; 8 bases fit TRBD1. The CDR3 contains 14 residues. Trimming removed 2 bases from V and 7 bases from J; junction bases left unmatched: 8. CDR1 SGHDT and CDR2 YYEEEE come from the germline V gene. The CDR3 region is CASSLATGVVEQYF. The CDR3 DNA reads TGTGCCAGCAGCTTAGCGACAGGGGTAGTGGAGCAGTACTTC.

The V gene is TRBV27, the J gene TRBJ1-2; D may be TRBD1 (5 bases). Trimming left V 5 bases short and J 7 bases short, with 14 bases between. The length of the CDR3 is 13 residues. Germline V CDR1 and CDR2: MNHEY, SMNVEV (reference sequence). CDR3 coding DNA: TGTGCCAGCAGTCTGGCGGGGCCAGCTGGCTACACCTTC. Encoded protein: CASSLAGPAGYTF.

This rearrangement joins TRBV18 to TRBJ2-2; 8 bases align to TRBD1. The CDR3 consists of 16 residues. V lost 5 bases and J lost 3; bases outside the gene matches: 8. The germline V gene encodes CDR1 KGHSH and CDR2 LQKENI. CDR3 in amino acids: CASSTLQGGDTGELFF. The DNA of the CDR3 is TGTGCCAGCTCAACTCTACAGGGGGGCGACACCGGGGAGCTGTTTTTT.

J is TRBJ2-2 and V is TRBV7-9, with a weak D call TRBD1 (6 bases). Looked up from germline, CDR1 is SEHNR and CDR2 is FQNEAQ (reference sequence). The V end lost 2 bases, the J end lost 1 base, and 8 bases lay between the germline ends. The CDR3 spans 15 residues. The CDR3 DNA reads TGTGCCAGCAGCTTACCGGGACAGAACACCGGGGAGCTGTTTTTT. This encodes CASSLPGQNTGELFF.

This rearrangement joins TRBV28 to TRBJ1-4; no clear D. Between the trimmed V and J ends, which lost 0 bases and 3 bases, there was a span of 11 bases. The germline V gene has CDR1 MDHEN and CDR2 SYDVKM. The CDR3 loop spans 16 amino acids. The DNA of the CDR3 is TGTGCCAGCAGTTTATGGGGGAGGAGAGCTAATGAAAAACTGTTTTTT. Translated: CASSLWGRRANEKLFF.

The chain joins TRBV28 to TRBJ1-2; 7 bases match TRBD1. Germline V gives CDR1 MDHEN, CDR2 SYDVKM. The V gene end was trimmed by 5 bases and the J gene end by 2 bases; junction bases not matched to a gene: 8. The CDR3 length is 15 residues. CDR3 protein: CASSHRGLLNYGYTF. DNA for the CDR3: TGTGCCAGCAGTCATAGGGGGCTCCTGAACTATGGCTACACCTTC.

The chain joins TRBV27 to TRBJ1-6, with TRBD1 matching 9 bases. There are 16 residues in the CDR3. V lost 6 bases to trimming and J lost 3 bases; unmatched junction nucleotides: 6. Germline loops: CDR1 MNHEY, CDR2 SMNVEV (reference sequence). The CDR3 DNA is TGTGCCAGCAGCTCACAGGGGGCTGGCTATAATTCACCCCTCCACTTT. It translates to CASSSQGAGYNSPLHF.

This chain connects TRBV2 to TRBJ2-1, with TRBD2 identical over 7 bases. The trim removed 3 bases at V and 3 bases at J, leaving 8 bases unmatched. The V gene's germline CDR1 is SNHLY and CDR2 FYNNEI. CDR3 size: 16 residues. In nucleotides, the CDR3 is TGTGCCAGCAGTGACTCCCCTAGCGGAGTCTACAATGAGCAGTTCTTC. Residues: CASSDSPSGVYNEQFF.

The V gene is TRBV15, the J gene TRBJ2-1; TRBD1 agrees at 7 bases. With V trimmed by 0 bases and J by 7 bases, 6 bases remained unmatched. The germline V gene encodes CDR1 LNHNV and CDR2 YYDKDF (reference sequence). The CDR3 sequence is 15 residues long. The CDR3 here is CATSRDPDRTNEQFF. CDR3 bases: TGTGCCACCAGCAGAGACCCGGACAGGACGAATGAGCAGTTCTTC.

This chain joins TRBV27 and TRBJ1-3; perhaps TRBD1 as D (5 bases). Trimming took 6 bases from V and 3 from J, leaving 18 bases between them. The CDR3 covers 16 residues. Germline lookup yields CDR1 MNHEY and CDR2 SMNVEV (reference sequence). The CDR3 coding sequence is TGTGCCAGCAGCGCGAGGAGCGGGGGTAGTGGAAACACCATATATTTT. Its protein is CASSARSGGSGNTIYF.

The CDR3 bases are TGTGCCAGCAGCTCCGGGGCCTACGAGCAGTACTTC. Translating it yields CASSSGAYEQYF. The chain couples TRBV9 to TRBJ2-7; D perhaps matches TRBD2 (5 bases). From germline, CDR1 is SGDLS and CDR2 YYNGEE. The CDR3 is 12 residues long. Between the trimmed V and J ends, which lost 4 bases and 2 bases, there was a span of 7 bases.

This clone was counted a single time. This chain uses TRBV7-9 with TRBJ1-5; 11 bases are a match to TRBD1. Germline CDR1 reads SEHNR; CDR2 reads FQNEAQ (reference sequence). With 5 bases clipped from V and 0 bases from J, the junction kept 9 bases outside the gene matches. The CDR3 is 18 residues long. Here the CDR3 reads CASSRGTGGPNSNQPQHF. The CDR3 DNA is TGTGCCAGCAGCAGAGGGACAGGGGGTCCGAATAGCAATCAGCCCCAGCATTTT.

The rearrangement uses TRBV9 and TRBJ2-5, with TRBD1 identical over 7 bases. This CDR3 is 14 amino acids long. V lost 0 bases to trimming and J lost 4 bases; unmatched junction nucleotides: 3. The germline CDR1 and CDR2 sequences are SGDLS and YYNGEE. The CDR3 DNA reads TGTGCCAGCAGCGTAGAGTCAGGGGGAGAGACCCAGTACTTC. Its protein is CASSVESGGETQYF.

This chain links TRBV19 with TRBJ2-6, with 9 bases fitting TRBD1. Germline trimming cut 8 bases from V and 0 bases from J; bases unmatched to any gene: 11. This CDR3 comprises 18 residues. Germline CDR1 LNHDA, CDR2 SQIVND (reference sequence). CDR3 protein: CASRPDRGSPSGANVLTF. The CDR3 DNA is TGTGCCAGTCGCCCGGACAGGGGCTCACCCTCTGGGGCCAACGTCCTGACTTTC.

The chain joins TRBV6-5 to TRBJ1-4; TRBD1 matches at 8 bases. The V segment lost 6 bases and the J segment 8 bases; nucleotides outside the gene matches: 8. The CDR3 spans 14 residues. The V gene's germline CDR1 is MNHEY and CDR2 SVGAGI. CDR3 region: CASSRTGYQEKLFF. As DNA, the CDR3 is TGTGCCAGCAGCCGGACAGGGTACCAAGAAAAACTGTTTTTT.

This chain connects TRBV2 to TRBJ2-1; TRBD2 aligns across 7 bases. This CDR3 is 13 amino acids long. V lost 1 base and J lost 8; bases outside the gene matches: 2. Germline V gene lookup returns CDR1 SNHLY and CDR2 FYNNEI. The CDR3 region has the DNA TGTGCCAGCAGTGAAGGGGGAGGGGATGAGCAGTTCTTC. Translated, it gives CASSEGGGDEQFF.